This entry lists 13 T cell receptor beta chains sequenced from one sample in a study of cytomegalovirus exposure and HLA in healthy donors. PCR employed 60 Vbeta and 13 Jbeta primers. TCRdb keeps only in-frame clones here, not all; method: immunoSEQ multiplex PCR. The table shows some 160,000 clones, with roughly 72% occurring only once. What was sequenced was PBMCs. These receptors all come from a man aged 35-49 years in good health and CMV-seronegative.

Only a few counts were recorded for this clone. The chain is built from TRBV7-3 and TRBJ2-1; 7 bases fit TRBD1. Germline loops: CDR1 SGHTA, CDR2 FQGTGA. The CDR3 has 12 amino acids. The V gene end was trimmed by 5 bases and the J gene end by 10 bases; junction bases not matched to a gene: 5. CDR3 protein: CASSGRDREQFF. CDR3 sequence (DNA): TGTGCCAGCAGCGGCCGGGACAGAGAGCAGTTCTTC.

The chain has TRBV19 and TRBJ1-2, with D perhaps matching TRBD1 (5 bases). The V end was cut by 7 bases, the J end by 3 bases, with 15 bases between. CDR1 and CDR2 (germline): LNHDA, SQIVND (reference sequence). The CDR3 runs 14 residues. The DNA for the CDR3 is TGTGCCAGTATGGGGCCCGACCCTCACTATGGCTACACCTTC. It yields the protein CASMGPDPHYGYTF.

This chain uses TRBV2 with TRBJ2-3; TRBD2 agrees at 8 bases. This CDR3 comprises 14 residues. Germline lookup yields CDR1 SNHLY and CDR2 FYNNEI. V was clipped by 8 bases and J by 0 bases; unmatched bases: 4. Here the CDR3 DNA reads TGTGCCAGCCCTGAGCGGGGGAGCACAGATACGCAGTATTTT. It encodes CASPERGSTDTQYF.

The V and J genes are TRBV6-1 and TRBJ2-1, with D tentatively TRBD1 (5 bases). CDR1 and CDR2 from the germline V gene are MNHNS and SASEGT. CDR3 length: 15 amino acids. Trimming left V 10 bases short and J 0 bases short, with 16 bases between. The CDR3 coding sequence is TGTGCCACCAAGACAGTGAGAACCTCCTACAATGAGCAGTTCTTC. Amino acid sequence: CATKTVRTSYNEQFF.

This clone was counted only a few times. The chain combines TRBV6-5 with TRBJ1-2; D is perhaps TRBD1 (5 bases). Germline V gives CDR1 MNHEY, CDR2 SVGAGI. The V gene lost 5 bases and the J gene lost 0 bases, with 7 bases spanning the gap. The CDR3 is made up of 13 amino acids. CDR3 bases: TGTGCCAGCAGTCCGACAGCTAACTATGGCTACACCTTC. This translates into CASSPTANYGYTF.

This chain links TRBV5-1 with TRBJ2-3; 10 bases agree with TRBD2. V trimming: 0 bases; J trimming: 4 bases; junction bases outside the gene matches: 5. Germline CDR1 is SGHRS and CDR2 is YFSETQ. This CDR3 contains 16 residues. As DNA, the CDR3 is TGCGCCAGCAGCTTGGATCTAGCGGGAGTTGCAGATACGCAGTATTTT. Translation: CASSLDLAGVADTQYF.

This clone has only a few counts. The chain is built from TRBV19 and TRBJ1-3; the D is unclear. Trimming stripped 3 bases from V and 0 bases from J, with 9 bases between. The CDR3 has 15 amino acids. Per the germline V gene, CDR1 is LNHDA and CDR2 is SQIVND (reference sequence). The CDR3 region is CASSMRESSGNTIYF. The CDR3 coding sequence is TGTGCCAGTAGTATGAGGGAGAGCTCTGGAAACACCATATATTTT.

The DNA of the CDR3 is TGTGCCAGCAGCCAAGAAGCGACGGCCCCTAACTATGGCTACACCTTC. Translated, it gives CASSQEATAPNYGYTF. The V gene is TRBV4-2, the J gene TRBJ1-2; D gene uncertain. The CDR3 covers 16 residues. Per the germline V gene, CDR1 is LGHNA and CDR2 is YNFKEQ. V dropped 0 bases and J dropped 0 bases, with 11 bases sitting between them.

This chain uses TRBV28 with TRBJ1-2; no clear D gene. Trimming stripped 2 bases from V and 4 bases from J, with 11 bases between. Germline loops: CDR1 MDHEN, CDR2 SYDVKM. The CDR3 length is 14 residues. CDR3 coding DNA: TGTGCCAGCAGTTTAAGAGTCGGGAGCTATGGCTACACCTTC. Its protein is CASSLRVGSYGYTF.

The chain couples TRBV30 to TRBJ2-7; 10 nucleotides line up with TRBD1. V shed 2 bases, J shed 6 bases, and the junction held 7 bases outside the gene matches. The CDR3 covers 14 residues. CDR1 is GTSNPN and CDR2 is SVGIG in the germline V gene (reference sequence). DNA for the CDR3: TGTGCCTGGAGTCGGACAGGGGGGCTCTCCGAGCAGTACTTC. Translation gives CAWSRTGGLSEQYF.

The chain joins TRBV6-5 to TRBJ2-1; D is undetermined. Deletions cut 0 bases from V and 1 base from J, with 7 bases between. This CDR3 is 15 amino acids long. The V gene's germline CDR1 is MNHEY and CDR2 SVGAGI. CDR3 protein: CASSYSGASYNEQFF. In nucleotides, the CDR3 is TGTGCCAGCAGTTACTCGGGCGCTTCCTACAATGAGCAGTTCTTC.

As DNA, the CDR3 is TGTGCCAGCAGTGACTCCCGGCGGGAGGGCTTCGGTGGTGAGCAGTTCTTC. It yields the protein CASSDSRREGFGGEQFF. This chain links TRBV2 with TRBJ2-1, with 9 bases lining up with TRBD2. V trimming: 3 bases; J trimming: 9 bases; junction bases outside the gene matches: 15. The CDR3 length is 17 residues. CDR1 and CDR2 (germline): SNHLY, FYNNEI.

The rearrangement uses TRBV10-3 and TRBJ2-7, with 7 bases matching TRBD1. The CDR3 is 15 amino acids. The V gene end was trimmed by 0 bases and the J gene end by 3 bases; junction bases not matched to a gene: 5. Germline V gene sequence: CDR1 ENHRY, CDR2 SYGVKD. The DNA of the CDR3 is TGTGCCATCAGTGAGTCGGACAGGCCCAACTACGAGCAGTACTTC. Amino acid sequence: CAISESDRPNYEQYF.